This is a list of T cell receptor beta chains from one sample in a study of blood T cell repertoires in COVID-19. Produced via immunoSEQ multiplex PCR; TCRdb's table is partial and in-frame only. This sample has about 150,000 clones, with 80% to 90% found just once. The sequenced sample consisted of peripheral blood. These receptors were taken from a woman between 45 and 65 years old with active or convalescent COVID-19. CDR3s include the opening cysteine and the closing phenylalanine or tryptophan. Each record gives: V gene, D gene, CDR3 protein. A D gene is named only where the DNA matches it firmly.

>TRBV30|.
CACTERATQYF
>TRBV6-2/TRBV6-3|.
CASSLFLQGNQPQHF
>TRBV10-3|.
CATSPGGGPETQYF
>TRBV4-2|TRBD1
CASSHTGDPGYTF
>TRBV28|TRBD2
CASSLELAGVAETQYF
>TRBV28|TRBD2
CASSFGGRGGELFF
>TRBV7-3|.
CASSSLTVKNTEAFF
>TRBV7-3|.
CASSSLRAPTDTQYF
>TRBV29-1|.
CSVGAAEAFF
>TRBV9|TRBD1
CASSVAAGGSGGTEAFF
>TRBV3-1/TRBV3-2|TRBD1
CASSRGGQGAGSPLHF
>TRBV5-1|TRBD1
CASSLEQGLNTEAFF
>TRBV29-1|.
CSVADTPRNYEQYF
>TRBV19|.
CASSIIDYSNQPQHF
>TRBV11-2|.
CASSFGAGVNTEAFF
>TRBV6-5|.
CASTNQVPAGELFF
>TRBV28|TRBD2
CASSTDRGRTSGSFGGSYEQYF
>TRBV19|TRBD1
CASSIGIPGQAETRYF
>TRBV9|TRBD2
CASSAAGGQETQYF
>TRBV15|.
CATSRDQTFSYEQYF
>TRBV4-2|TRBD2
CASSQETSATGELFF
>TRBV7-2|TRBD2
CASSFPAPGGAMNTGELFF
>TRBV3-1/TRBV3-2|.
CASSQVQGGTEAFF
>TRBV4-3|TRBD1
CASSRTGDDQPQHF
>TRBV7-9|.
CASSLVGGEDQPQHF
>TRBV7-9|TRBD1
CASSSDRGGTNEQFF
>TRBV28|TRBD2
CASSLGLAGSGELFF
>TRBV15|TRBD1
CATQLRQGKSPLHF
>TRBV12-3/TRBV12-4|.
CASSRDINTEAFF
>TRBV16|.
CASSPQENTEAFF
>TRBV28|.
CASSPFGLRGSNQPQHF
>TRBV6-5|TRBD1
CASRDHRGLVTEAFF
>TRBV9|TRBD1
CASSVRDRDNSPLHF
>TRBV6-5|.
CASRQGSETQYF
>TRBV4-3|.
CASSQDFRQNNEQFF
>TRBV15|TRBD2
CATSIGSGSKDEQFF
>TRBV30|TRBD1
CAWEGQGANTEAFF
>TRBV7-2|.
CASSLAPNRENIQYF
>TRBV28|TRBD1
CASTQPDRAVPLHF
>TRBV18|TRBD2
CASSPIGAGSGVGELFF
>TRBV6-2/TRBV6-3|.
CASSYSPDRPGTEAFF
>TRBV18|TRBD2
CASSAGTSGIIHYEQYF